This TCR beta chain was captured by sequencing in a study of identical twins (dated by TCRdb to the mid-2010s). Regarding the complete study: TCR alpha and beta repertoires from monozygotic twins, unrelated adults of various ages and cord blood were deep-sequenced to test whether fetal clonotypes persist. Replicate twin experiments were performed at different times using different library preparation protocols to rule out contamination.

Broader findings and caveats from the paper: A weaker excess of twin sharing was found in beta out-of-frame sequences because the signal-to-noise ratio was lowered by fewer shared sequences. Recombination models systematically underestimated out-of-frame TCR alpha sharing in monozygotic twins but agreed with sharing between unrelated individuals. Out-of-frame TCR alpha sequences shared between twins showed an excess of low generation-probability sequences compared with coincidental sharing between unrelated individuals. Abundant cord blood beta clonotypes had fewer insertions, young adult naive repertoires showed a similar but weaker trend, and memory repertoires showed no such trend. Zero-insertion analyses could be partly confounded by invariant T cells such as MAIT and iNKT, though diverse VJ usage argued against such confounding for most clonotypes. Because the same donors could not be followed over many years, the conclusions depended on cross-sectional statistical analysis.

Trimming takes 11 bases from V and 4 bases from J, and the germline ends sit 10 bases apart. Its CDR3 holds 11 amino acids, cysteine through phenylalanine. Solely the CDR3 DNA is kept, with 33 bases framed from the first base. Sequences SGHTA (CDR1) and FQGNSA (CDR2) are obtained from the germline V gene. This clonotype was seen many times. Its antigen remains undetermined. No much larger clone is present one base from it, and per-base qualities are unavailable. Every donor was a healthy Caucasian. The twin cohort consisted of three pairs of female monozygotic twins, all aged about 18 to 29 years. RNA for TCR libraries was isolated from peripheral blood mononuclear cells. Receptor libraries were prepared by 5' RACE. These reads were obtained on an Illumina HiSeq 2000. Template switching added a universal primer binding site, and the final cDNA carried a unique molecular identifier that allowed TCR cDNA molecules to be counted accurately. First-strand cDNA for TCR alpha and beta chains was synthesized from specific primers in the conserved constant-segment region. To control for contamination, every cDNA library was double barcoded, receiving both a SMART-Mk sample barcode and Illumina barcodes. TruSeq adapter sequences, together with Illumina sample barcodes, were added in two successive PCR steps. The Illumina HiSeq platform was used with custom primers to sequence TCR alpha and beta cDNA libraries. From the authors' description of their analysis: MiGEC processed the raw reads to extract unique molecular identifiers, while MiXCR was used to determine the CDR3 positions. For each individual, recombination models were inferred using an EM algorithm with the repgenHMM and IGoR tools. Shared clonotypes were analyzed with the tcR package in R, and sharing was normalized by the product of cloneset sizes. Out-of-frame nonproductive sequences were analyzed to study raw recombination free of thymic and clonal selection effects. In TCRdb, the public reads were trimmed at Q25 with fastp and aligned with MiXCR, with productive beta chains retained. One record per CDR3 amino acid sequence lists the most common genes and DNA. None of the V and J calls come from the authors' own analysis; TCRdb made them. The sample has approximately 620,000 distinct CDR3 sequences on record, less than 10% of them singletons. Approximately 0.94% of the sample lies in the top ten.

These same data were also listed under a study on yellow fever vaccine responses in identical twins. The second publication reports: The authors reported that the T cell response to vaccination in identical twins appeared partly convergent and partly personalized. The study precisely tracked vaccine-responding T cell clones in identical twins.

The sequence derives from a woman aged 18 to 35 in good health. The V and J genes are TRBV7-2 and TRBJ2-3; too little of a D gene remains to name it. Sample: PBMCs. The CDR3 protein: CAGLEADTQYF. The base sequence is TGTGCCGGCCTAGAGGCAGATACGCAGTATTTT.